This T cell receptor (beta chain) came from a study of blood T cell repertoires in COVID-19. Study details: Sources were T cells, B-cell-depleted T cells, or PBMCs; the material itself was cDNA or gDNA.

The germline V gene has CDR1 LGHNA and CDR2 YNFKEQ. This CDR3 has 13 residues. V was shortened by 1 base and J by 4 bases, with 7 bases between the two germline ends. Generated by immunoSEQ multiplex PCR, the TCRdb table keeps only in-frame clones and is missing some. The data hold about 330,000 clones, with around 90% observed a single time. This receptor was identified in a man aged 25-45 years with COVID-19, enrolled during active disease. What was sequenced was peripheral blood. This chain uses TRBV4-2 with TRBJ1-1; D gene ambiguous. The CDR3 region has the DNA TGTGCCAGCAGCCAAGTCACGGGCACTGAAGCTTTCTTT. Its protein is CASSQVTGTEAFF.